This record looks at one T cell receptor (beta chain) sequence and its context. Here immunoSEQ multiplex PCR was the method, and the copy in TCRdb shows in-frame clones only, minus some. The sample includes tens of thousands of clones, 75% to 90% of them seen just once. The data were taken from a study of T cells in localized non-small cell lung cancer. Per the germline V gene, CDR1 is SGHRS and CDR2 is YFSETQ. Trimming took 4 bases from V and 5 from J; bases not matched to a gene: 5. This CDR3 contains 16 residues. V usage is TRBV5-1 and J usage is TRBJ2-5; TRBD2 matches 16 bases. The origin of this receptor is a woman aged 40 to 75 with stage I lung adenocarcinoma. Sequencing was performed on peripheral blood, taken before any cancer treatment. The CDR3 sequence is CASSPGTSGGAETQYF. The CDR3 nucleotides are TGCGCCAGCAGCCCGGGGACTAGCGGGGGGGCGGAGACCCAGTACTTC.